This TCR beta chain emerged from a study of shared clonotypes between healthy human individuals. As for the study in general: CD8 memory received one plate per donor, CD8 naive two, CD4 memory three and CD4 naive three.

Germline V gene sequence: CDR1 LGHNA, CDR2 YNFKEQ. The V gene end was trimmed by 1 base and the J gene end by 0 bases; junction bases not matched to a gene: 11. The CDR3 sequence is 19 residues long. Naive CD8 cells comprised CD45RO-negative, CCR7-positively selected cells, excluding terminally differentiated effector memory CD45RA+ cells. Here immunoSEQ multiplex PCR was the method, and the copy in TCRdb shows in-frame clones only, minus some. The data hold about 2,200,000 clones, with roughly 91% observed a single time. The sample taken for sequencing was naive CD8+ T cells from PBMCs. The receptor's source is a man aged 18 to 30 in good health. Some clones in this sample may be carry-over from other donors' samples. The chain carries TRBV4-2 and TRBJ2-1; 8 bases agree with TRBD2. CDR3 amino acids: CASSQVNVASGSSYNEQFF. The CDR3 nucleotides are TGTGCCAGCAGCCAAGTCAACGTCGCAAGCGGGAGCTCCTACAATGAGCAGTTCTTC.